The entry below describes one T cell receptor (beta chain). Its specific antigen is unknown. Per-base qualities were not stored, and no clone one base away is much larger. This entry is derived from a study of blood T cell repertoires in COVID-19 (dated by TCRdb to 2018 to 2021). For context, the study as a whole: Samples covering the acute and convalescent phases of COVID-19 were provided by collaborators in the United States, Italy and Spain. The prospective study material was composed of cDNA or gDNA derived from T cells, B-cell-depleted T cells, or PBMCs. Deeply sampled blood TCRbeta repertoires from subjects exposed to, actively infected with, or recovered from COVID-19 were included in the dataset. A freely available public database, intended as a resource for researchers studying the immune response to SARS-CoV-2, is where the repertoires were released. Samples were obtained from the ongoing ImmuneRACE study (first 160 participants) and from 950 to 1,500 subjects provided by 6 global collaborators. A de-identified subject ID, COVID-19 status, age in years and sex were almost always included in the sample metadata. Where HLA class I and class II types were available, the types were taken from metadata supplied by the sample provider, not from assay-based typing.

The full study reports these points: Clinical and demographic metadata were provided uncurated, with the amount varying by source and participant.

CDR3 length: 13 amino acids, cysteine to phenylalanine. Only the CDR3 portion is preserved as DNA: 39 bases, with reading frame beginning at the first base. The CDR1 and CDR2 encoded by the germline V gene are SGHTA and FQGTGA. Deletion took 8 bases off V and 5 bases off J, with a span of 12 bases between the germline ends. The immunoSEQ Assay, a bias-controlled multiplex PCR, was used to amplify TCRbeta CDR3 regions from genomic DNA. Under the source paper's analysis protocol: The number of nucleated cells in each sample was estimated by amplification of reference gene primers within the assay. To quantify the absolute abundance of each unique TCRbeta CDR3 rearrangement, sequence reads were collapsed and filtered. For each sample, productive Simpson clonality was calculated by taking the square root of Simpson's diversity index across productive rearrangements. The table was pulled from immuneACCESS by TCRdb, which kept in-frame rearrangements only. Such tables lose some clones; where checked, under half of the loss comes from unresolved V genes, and the rest has no known cause. The V and J calls and the clone size are those of that table, but D and trimming were determined from the DNA. This sample comprises 210,000 or so clones, under 85% of them detected only once. Together, the top ten hold 1.3% of the sample.

At one collaborating source in Seattle, patients were enrolled during active infection and were followed longitudinally through the course of disease. Collaborating institutions collected whole blood in K2EDTA tubes following their own protocols. For TCRbeta analysis, collaborators shipped samples as frozen whole blood, isolated PBMCs, or DNA extracted from either of those sample types. The sequencing sample was made of peripheral blood. The clonotype comes from a woman aged 25 to 45 with COVID-19, enrolled during active disease. The sequence links TRBV7-3 to TRBJ2-2; the D gene cannot be resolved reliably. CDR3 protein: CASRFQQTGELFF. The DNA reads TGTGCCAGCCGATTCCAACAGACCGGGGAGCTGTTTTTT. The reference TRBV7-3 and TRBJ2-2 proteins fill in what lies around the CDR3, so the full variable domain reads GAGVSQTPSNKVTEKGKYVELRCDPISGHTALYWYRQSLGQGPEFLIYFQGTGAADDSGLPNDRFFAVRPEGSVSTLKIQRTERGDSAVYLCASRFQQTGELFFGEGSRLTVL.